The next 12 T cell receptor beta chains were all read from a single sample in a study of human T cells and chemical hapten exposure (dated by TCRdb to the early 2020s). The meaning of the sample's time point label: healthy volunteer bleed at 6 weeks. Total RNA was extracted from unfractionated whole blood collected in Tempus Blood RNA tubes. Libraries were made using RACE. For sequencing, a NextSeq 500 was employed. TCRdb ran its own pipeline on the public reads, namely fastp trimming at Q25 and MiXCR clone calling, and kept in-frame beta chains. Every distinct CDR3 protein forms one entry, paired with its most common genes and DNA. Here the sample has roughly 71,000 distinct CDR3 sequences; approximately 6.5% occur a single time. The ten largest clonotypes hold roughly 3% of the sample. The sample was whole blood. These receptors originate from a female donor in good health. Some clones in this sample may be carry-over from other donors' samples.

This clonotype was counted many times. J is TRBJ1-2 and V is TRBV5-6, with TRBD1 matching 11 bases. V shed 5 bases, J shed 0 bases, and the junction held 6 bases outside the gene matches. The CDR3 consists of 16 residues. CDR1 and CDR2 from the germline V gene are SGHDT and YYEEEE. The CDR3 is CASSPPGQGANYGYTF. The CDR3 nucleotides read TGTGCCAGCAGTCCACCGGGACAGGGGGCTAACTATGGCTACACCTTC. Full variable domain (missing parts from reference TRBV5-6 and TRBJ1-2): DAGVTQSPTHLIKTRGQQVTLRCSPKSGHDTVSWYQQALGQGPQFIFQYYEEEERQRGNFPDRFSGHQFPNYSSELNVNALLLGDSALYLCASSPPGQGANYGYTFGSGTRLTVV.

This clonotype showed up many times. The chain has TRBV3-1 and TRBJ2-7; D ambiguous. This CDR3 comprises 14 residues. Germline lookup yields CDR1 LGHDT and CDR2 YNNKEL (reference sequence). Trimming shortened V by 6 bases and J by 5 bases, and 17 bases separated the two germline ends. The CDR3 sequence is CASRPTVSGNEQYF. In DNA form, the CDR3 reads TGTGCCAGCAGGCCAACCGTCTCTGGTAACGAGCAGTACTTC.

This clonotype showed up just a few times. This rearrangement joins TRBV12-3 or TRBV12-4 to TRBJ1-5; a weak D match, TRBD1 (5 bases). This CDR3 is built from 13 residues. Trimming cost V 5 bases and J 9 bases, with 14 bases left between them. The CDR3 spells CASSPDTLRPQHF. The CDR3, as DNA: TGTGCCAGCAGTCCGGACACGCTGAGGCCCCAGCATTTT.

This clonotype was detected only a few times. The chain employs TRBV2 and TRBJ2-5; 12 bases line up with TRBD2. CDR1 is SNHLY, CDR2 FYNNEI, per germline. This CDR3 has 16 residues. V gave up 6 bases and J gave up 1 base; unmatched junction bases: 6. CDR3 in amino acids: CASSLTSGGTQETQYF. DNA of the CDR3: TGTGCCAGCAGCCTAACTAGCGGGGGGACCCAAGAGACCCAGTACTTC.

This clonotype was found a few times. This sequence joins TRBV28 and TRBJ1-3; D is perhaps TRBD1 (6 bases). Looked up from germline, CDR1 is MDHEN and CDR2 is SYDVKM. Trimming cost V 6 bases and J 0 bases, with 15 bases left between them. This CDR3 spans 16 amino acids. In nucleotides, the CDR3 is TGTGCCAGCAGAGACACGGGACAATCCTCTGGAAACACCATATATTTT. This encodes CASRDTGQSSGNTIYF.

This clonotype occurred many times. The CDR3 DNA reads TGTGCCAGCAGTGCAAGAGGGGAGACCCAGTACTTC. Protein sequence: CASSARGETQYF. V and J are TRBV28 and TRBJ2-5; possible D gene TRBD2, 5 bases. Looked up from germline, CDR1 is MDHEN and CDR2 is SYDVKM. V was trimmed by 5 bases and J by 5 bases, leaving 9 bases between them. There are 12 residues in the CDR3. The full variable domain, with the rest looked up from reference TRBV28 and TRBJ2-5, is DVKVTQSSRYLVKRTGEKVFLECVQDMDHENMFWYRQDPGLGLRLIYFSYDVKMKEKGDIPEGYSVSREKKERFSLILESASTNQTSMYLCASSARGETQYFGPGTRLLVL.

Details on this clonotype: This may be a read error: a much more frequent sequence differs by one nucleotide. The chain combines TRBV7-8 with TRBJ2-1; 9 nucleotides agree with TRBD1. This CDR3 has 15 amino acids. With V trimmed by 1 base and J by 6 bases, 4 bases remained unmatched. Looked up from germline, CDR1 is SGHVS and CDR2 is FQNEAQ. DNA for the CDR3: TGTGCCAGCAGCTTAGGCGACAGGGGGTGCAATGAGCAGTTCTTC. Translating gives CASSLGDRGCNEQFF.

This clonotype has a count of ten or more. The chain is built from TRBV7-9 and TRBJ2-5; D gene unclear. The germline V gene has CDR1 SEHNR and CDR2 FQNEAQ (reference sequence). This CDR3 contains 16 residues. Deletions cut 2 bases from V and 2 bases from J, with 15 bases between. CDR3 nucleotides: TGTGCCAGCAGCTTAATCTCGCGTTCAGCACAAGAGACCCAGTACTTC. It is translated as CASSLISRSAQETQYF.

This clonotype has only a few counts. V gene TRBV6-1 combines with J gene TRBJ2-3; D unresolved. Germline CDR1 reads MNHNS; CDR2 reads SASEGT. The CDR3 spans 13 residues. The germline V and J ends were trimmed by 2 bases and 4 bases, with 7 bases remaining between them. CDR3 loop: CASSELDSDTQYF. CDR3 DNA: TGTGCCAGCAGTGAACTGGATTCAGATACGCAGTATTTT.

This clonotype was counted between two and nine times. The chain has TRBV7-2 and TRBJ2-3, with D possibly matching TRBD2 (6 bases). This CDR3 region has 15 residues. Trimming left V 1 base short and J 7 bases short, with 15 bases between. Germline CDR1 and CDR2: SGHTA and FQGNSA. The CDR3 loop reads CASSLVGGTFNTQYF. For the CDR3, the DNA is TGTGCCAGCAGCTTAGTGGGAGGTACCTTTAATACGCAGTATTTT.

The chain uses TRBV2 and TRBJ1-1, with D uncertain. Trimming stripped 4 bases from V and 5 bases from J, with 5 bases between. CDR1 is SNHLY, CDR2 FYNNEI, per germline. This CDR3 contains 11 residues. For the CDR3, the DNA is TGTGCCAGCAGTGGGGGAACTGAAGCTTTCTTT. It encodes CASSGGTEAFF.

The chain joins TRBV6-1 to TRBJ2-1; D is unclear. Trimming took 8 bases from V and 7 from J, leaving 12 bases between them. The CDR3 extends over 12 amino acids. The germline gives CDR1 MNHNS, CDR2 SASEGT. DNA for the CDR3: TGTGCCAGCTATAATTCGGTTAATGAGCAGTTCTTC. This encodes CASYNSVNEQFF.